A single sample is the source of the 15 T cell receptor beta chains below, sequenced in a study of T-cell reconstitution after alpha-beta-depleted transplantation in children. Unique molecular identifiers tagged the TCRbeta library. TCRdb analysed the PCR reads with MiXCR anew, one entry per CDR3 protein. The data hold hundreds of thousands of distinct CDR3 sequences, with roughly 13% observed a single time. The material sequenced was PBMCs, mostly from graft donor cells, taken 360 days after TCRalphabeta/CD19-depleted stem cell transplant. The source is a male patient aged 10 to 17 who had a stem cell transplant for acute myeloid leukemia, so the T cells may come from the graft donor.

This clonotype was seen at least ten times. The chain couples TRBV14 to TRBJ1-3; weak D call: TRBD1 (5 bases). The V end lost 5 bases, the J end lost 11 bases, and 19 bases lay between the germline ends. This CDR3 contains 14 residues. The V gene's germline CDR1 is SGHDN and CDR2 FVKESK. The DNA for the CDR3 is TGTGCCAGCAGCGATACAGGACTGAGCGTCGCCATATATTTT. It codes for CASSDTGLSVAIYF.

This clonotype was recorded only once. CDR3 DNA: TGTGCCAGCAGTTTTGGGTCTAGGGGGGCTGCTCTCACTGAAGCTTTCTTT. It yields the protein CASSFGSRGAALTEAFF. The J gene is TRBJ1-1, the V gene TRBV28, with D possibly matching TRBD1 (6 bases). V gave up 3 bases and J gave up 4 bases, with 21 bases separating them. CDR3 length equals 17 residues. The germline CDR1 and CDR2 sequences are MDHEN and SYDVKM.

This clonotype has a single count. The chain links TRBV28 to TRBJ1-4, with D perhaps TRBD1 (6 bases). The germline V gene has CDR1 MDHEN and CDR2 SYDVKM. The CDR3 is made up of 16 amino acids. Trimming shortened V by 6 bases and J by 0 bases, and 14 bases separated the two germline ends. CDR3 residues: CASRFGQPTTNEKLFF. DNA for the CDR3: TGTGCCAGCAGATTCGGACAGCCGACAACTAATGAAAAACTGTTTTTT.

This chain uses TRBV7-6 with TRBJ2-1; 7 bases line up with TRBD2. Trimming removed 5 bases from V and 0 bases from J; junction bases left unmatched: 13. Per the germline V gene, CDR1 is SGHVS and CDR2 is FNYEAQ. The CDR3 is 18 amino acids. The CDR3, as DNA: TGTGCCAGCAGCCCCCCAATCGGGCGGGGGAGCTCCTACAATGAGCAGTTCTTC. Encoded protein: CASSPPIGRGSSYNEQFF.

This clonotype has just a few counts. The chain employs TRBV20-1 and TRBJ2-1; 13 bases are a match to TRBD2. The germline V gene has CDR1 DFQATT and CDR2 SNEGSKA (reference sequence). With V trimmed by 0 bases and J by 2 bases, 7 bases remained unmatched. The CDR3 is 18 residues long. The CDR3 sequence is CSARDRRTSGSPYNEQFF. The CDR3 DNA follows: TGCAGTGCTAGAGACCGACGGACTAGCGGGAGCCCCTACAATGAGCAGTTCTTC.

This clonotype was detected only a few times. This sequence joins TRBV29-1 and TRBJ2-7; D might be TRBD1 (5 bases). Germline V lookup: CDR1 SQVTM, CDR2 ANQGSEA. This CDR3 is 14 amino acids long. Trimming removed 4 bases at V and 1 base at J, with 14 bases between. CDR3 protein: CSVAGSSSSYEQYF. In DNA, the CDR3 is TGCAGCGTTGCAGGGTCTAGTTCATCCTACGAGCAGTACTTC.

Turning to this clonotype: This may be a read error: a much more frequent sequence differs by one nucleotide. The conserved final phenylalanine or tryptophan is absent from the CDR3, which likely points to a read error. The DNA is omitted, as the CDR3 cannot be located on it reliably, and the CDR3 follows TCRdb's listing. This chain joins TRBV12-3 or TRBV12-4 and TRBJ2-7; TRBD1, the table's D call, was not compared with the DNA. The CDR3 spans 11 residues, counting both ends. CDR3 region: CASSLLTAAYI.

This clonotype was picked up many times. V usage is TRBV20-1 and J usage is TRBJ1-1, with D possibly TRBD1 on 5 matching bases. The CDR3 covers 11 residues. From germline, CDR1 is DFQATT and CDR2 SNEGSKA (reference sequence). This chain's CDR3 is CHGARRAEAFF. The CDR3 nucleotides read TGCCACGGGGCTCGGAGGGCTGAAGCTTTCTTT.

This clonotype has a handful of counts. The chain couples TRBV28 to TRBJ2-5, with 7 bases that match TRBD2. The J segment lost 2 bases and the V segment lost 5 bases, leaving 11 bases of the junction unmatched. Germline V gene data show CDR1 as MDHEN and CDR2 as SYDVKM. This CDR3 region has 16 residues. The CDR3 reads CASSRRTGGIQETQYF. CDR3 coding DNA: TGTGCCAGCAGTCGCCGCACGGGAGGTATACAAGAGACCCAGTACTTC.

The V gene is TRBV7-2, the J gene TRBJ2-7; 15 nucleotides align to TRBD2. J gave up 2 bases and V 0 bases, and 8 bases lay outside the gene matches. This CDR3 contains 19 residues. From germline, CDR1 is SGHTA and CDR2 FQGNSA. In DNA form, the CDR3 reads TGTGCCAGCAGCTTAGCCTCCGGGACTAGCGGGAGGCCTACCTACGAGCAGTACTTC. As protein: CASSLASGTSGRPTYEQYF.

V and J are TRBV12-3 or TRBV12-4 and TRBJ2-2; D remains ambiguous. Between the trimmed V and J ends, which lost 2 bases and 4 bases, there was a span of 11 bases. The CDR3 sequence is 15 residues long. CDR3 coding DNA: TGTGCCAGCAGTTTAAACAGACCGATCACCGGGGAGCTGTTTTTT. It translates to CASSLNRPITGELFF.

Ten or more counts support this clonotype. The chain recombines TRBV29-1 with TRBJ2-7; the match to TRBD1 covers 7 bases. V was pared by 6 bases and J by 4 bases, with 3 bases of the junction left unmatched. Germline CDR1 is SQVTM and CDR2 is ANQGSEA. The CDR3 spans 11 residues. The CDR3 spells CSVGTEYEQYF. In DNA, the CDR3 is TGCAGCGTCGGGACAGAATACGAGCAGTACTTC.

This clonotype was picked up a small number of times. This rearrangement joins TRBV28 to TRBJ2-2, with TRBD2 identical over 12 bases. The CDR3 extends over 15 amino acids. The germline V gene encodes CDR1 MDHEN and CDR2 SYDVKM. V gave up 6 bases and J gave up 6 bases; unmatched junction bases: 5. CDR3 sequence reads: CASRASGRGAGELFF. In nucleotides, the CDR3 is TGTGCCAGCAGGGCTAGCGGGAGGGGGGCCGGGGAGCTGTTTTTT. The full variable domain, with the rest looked up from reference TRBV28 and TRBJ2-2, is DVKVTQSSRYLVKRTGEKVFLECVQDMDHENMFWYRQDPGLGLRLIYFSYDVKMKEKGDIPEGYSVSREKKERFSLILESASTNQTSMYLCASRASGRGAGELFFGEGSRLTVL.

This clonotype was detected many times. The V gene is TRBV10-3, the J gene TRBJ2-2, with 14 nucleotides matching TRBD2. This CDR3 contains 15 residues. Per the germline V gene, CDR1 is ENHRY and CDR2 is SYGVKD. The V and J ends lost 10 bases and 0 bases, in that order; junction bases with no gene match: 1. Written as DNA, the CDR3 is TGTGCCACGGGACTAGCGGGGGCGAACACCGGGGAGCTGTTTTTT. It codes for CATGLAGANTGELFF.

This clonotype was detected only a few times. The V call is TRBV12-3 or TRBV12-4, the J call TRBJ2-3, with D unclear. This CDR3 is 16 amino acids long. Trimming stripped 4 bases from V and 6 bases from J, with 20 bases between. CDR3 sequence: CASSSRATPATDTQYF. In DNA form, the CDR3 reads TGTGCCAGCAGTTCCCGGGCCACCCCGGCTACGGATACGCAGTATTTT.